This TCR beta chain was identified during a study of blood T cell repertoires in COVID-19. This clone was seen more than once but under ten times. The germline gives CDR1 MNHEY, CDR2 SVGAGI. The germline V and J ends were trimmed by 7 bases and 1 base, with 10 bases remaining between them. The CDR3 runs to 13 residues. Sequencing was performed with immunoSEQ multiplex PCR; in TCRdb, only in-frame clones are kept and a portion is missing. The sample lists roughly 100,000 clones, roughly four fifths seen once, with 15% in the top ten. This sequence was found in a woman of 80 years or more with acute or convalescent COVID-19. J is TRBJ1-1 and V is TRBV6-5; D remains unclear. Input material: peripheral blood. In DNA form, the CDR3 reads TGTGCCAGCAACAAGTACAAGAACACTGAAGCTTTCTTT. This gives the protein CASNKYKNTEAFF.